Shown below are 2 T cell receptor beta chains from a single sample sequenced in a study of blood T cell repertoires in COVID-19. TCRdb keeps only in-frame clones here, not all; method: immunoSEQ multiplex PCR. Here the sample spans 40,000 to 50,000 clones, approximately 90% being singletons. Sequencing used peripheral blood. The receptors were sampled from a man younger than 40 with active or convalescent COVID-19.

The chain joins TRBV7-2 to TRBJ1-2, with D hard to call. Trimming removed 5 bases from V and 8 bases from J, with 12 bases in between. The CDR3 runs to 12 residues. Germline loops: CDR1 SGHTA, CDR2 FQGNSA. The CDR3 region is CASSPFNGGYTF. CDR3 DNA: TGTGCCAGCAGCCCGTTTAACGGGGGCTACACCTTC.

The rearrangement uses TRBV7-6 and TRBJ1-6, with D tentatively TRBD1 (5 bases). Trimming took 1 base from V and 4 from J, leaving 14 bases between them. The CDR3 contains 17 residues. CDR1 and CDR2 from the germline V gene are SGHVS and FNYEAQ. In DNA form, the CDR3 reads TGTGCCAGCAGCTTAGGAATCCCTCGGGGGTATAATTCACCCCTCCACTTT. Protein sequence: CASSLGIPRGYNSPLHF.